These T cell receptor beta chains were read from a single sample in a study of shared clonotypes between healthy human individuals. Using immunoSEQ multiplex PCR, the repertoire was profiled, and TCRdb retains in-frame clones only, with some absent. The sample has 400,000 to 600,000 clones; roughly 83% are singletons. Sample: PBMCs. The receptors stem from a woman in her forties in good health. Some clones in this sample may be carry-over from other donors' samples. Both conserved end residues are part of each CDR3. A D gene is named only where the DNA matches it firmly. Clone size is not always given. Where it is, it says once, few, many or a class for expanded clones.

>NA|TRBV10-1|TRBD1|TRBJ2-1
TGCGCCAGCAGTGAGGGCCTCAGACAGGGGGATGAGCAGTTCTTC
CASSEGLRQGDEQFF
>many|TRBV28|NA|TRBJ1-5
TGTGCCAGCTCGGGGTGGAATCAGCCCCAGCATTTT
CASSGWNQPQHF
>NA|TRBV30|NA|TRBJ1-6
TGTGCCTGGAGATTAATGATACAGAGCTCCTATAATTCACCCCTCCACTTT
CAWRLMIQSSYNSPLHF
>NA|TRBV5-4|NA|TRBJ2-7
TGTGCCAGCAGCTTGGGTAGCGGCACAACCTACGAGCAGTACTTC
CASSLGSGTTYEQYF
>NA|TRBV6-5|TRBD2|TRBJ2-2
TGTGCCAGCAGTAAAAGCGGGAGGGCCGGCGGGGAGCTGTTTTTT
CASSKSGRAGGELFF
>NA|TRBV12-5|TRBD1|TRBJ1-1
TGTGCTAGTGGGCCGGGACACTCAGGGGGCAGCACTGAAGCTTTCTTT
CASGPGHSGGSTEAFF
>NA|TRBV29-1|NA|TRBJ1-4
TGCAGCGCCCGGGCCCCGGGACAACTTAATGAAAAACTGTTTTTT
CSARAPGQLNEKLFF
>NA|TRBV4-2|NA|TRBJ1-3
TGTGCCAGCAGCCCGGTGATCAGGAACTCTGGAAACACCATATATTTT
CASSPVIRNSGNTIYF
>NA|TRBV9|TRBD1|TRBJ2-7
TGTGCCAGCAGCGAAACGACAGGGGGCTTCAACGAGCAGTACTTC
CASSETTGGFNEQYF
>NA|TRBV5-1|TRBD1|TRBJ1-4
TGCGCCAGCAGCTTAAGGGGGCTTGATGAAAAACTGTTTTTT
CASSLRGLDEKLFF
>many|TRBV18|NA|TRBJ1-1
TGTGCCAGCTCCGCTGAATTCGTGAACACTGAAGCTTTCTTT
CASSAEFVNTEAFF
>NA|TRBV7-2|TRBD1|TRBJ1-2
TGTGCCAGCAGCTTACGGGACAGGGCCTATGGCTACACCTTC
CASSLRDRAYGYTF
>NA|TRBV28|NA|TRBJ1-2
TGTGCCAGCAGTGTCACCGGGAGATCAAGGGACTATGGCTACACCTTC
CASSVTGRSRDYGYTF
>few|TRBV5-4|TRBD2|TRBJ2-7
TGTGCCAGCAGCATGGACCCGACTAGCGGAGCCTACGAGCAGTACTTC
CASSMDPTSGAYEQYF
>NA|TRBV16|NA|TRBJ2-7
TGTGCCAGCAGCCGGGCTGCGGCCTACGAGCAGTACTTC
CASSRAAAYEQYF
>NA|TRBV5-1|NA|TRBJ2-7
TGCGCCAGCATGCGTCAGGGGAGCCACGGGCAGTACTTC
CASMRQGSHGQYF
>NA|TRBV7-9|TRBD2|TRBJ2-5
TGTGCCAGCAGCTTTATACTAGCGGGAGGGGGAGAGACCCAGTACTTC
CASSFILAGGGETQYF
>NA|TRBV5-6|NA|TRBJ2-3
TGTGCCAGCAGCCCCTGGGACACAAGCACAGATACGCAGTATTTT
CASSPWDTSTDTQYF
>once|TRBV29-1|NA|TRBJ2-5
TGCAGCGTTGTGTTAGCAGGGGAGACCCAGTACTTC
CSVVLAGETQYF
>NA|TRBV18|NA|TRBJ2-7
TGTGCCAGCTCACCAAATCGGGGATCCTACGAGCAGTACTTC
CASSPNRGSYEQYF
>NA|TRBV5-1|NA|TRBJ2-7
TGCGCCAGCAGCTTGGCCCCGGAGAGCTCCTACGAGCAGTACTTC
CASSLAPESSYEQYF
>NA|TRBV7-2|NA|TRBJ2-2
TGTGCCAGCAACAGGGTTTTCACCGGGGAGCTGTTTTTT
CASNRVFTGELFF
>NA|TRBV21-1|NA|TRBJ2-4
TGTGCCAGCAGCAAACTAGGCGGAATAGCCAAAAACATTCAGTACTTC
CASSKLGGIAKNIQYF
>NA|TRBV4-2|NA|TRBJ2-1
TGTGCCAGCAGCCAAGATAGAACTAGTGGCAATGAGCAGTTCTTC
CASSQDRTSGNEQFF
>NA|TRBV5-1|TRBD1|TRBJ2-2
TGCGCCAGCAGCTCAACAGGGGCGAACACCGGGGAGCTGTTTTTT
CASSSTGANTGELFF
>NA|TRBV7-8|TRBD1|TRBJ2-4
TGTGCCAGCAGCTCCAGGACAGGGGAACCCAAAAACATTCAGTACTTC
CASSSRTGEPKNIQYF
>once|TRBV7-2|NA|TRBJ1-2
TGTGCCAGCACCGTAGGTGCAAGACACGATGGCTACACCTTC
CASTVGARHDGYTF
>NA|TRBV7-2|NA|TRBJ2-3
TGTGCCAGCAGCCCGAGCAGAAGCACAGATACGCAGTATTTT
CASSPSRSTDTQYF
>NA|TRBV5-5|TRBD1|TRBJ1-2
TGTGCCAGCAGCTATGACAGGGAGGATGGCTACACCTTC
CASSYDREDGYTF
>NA|TRBV6-5|NA|TRBJ2-7
TGTGCCAGCAGTTACGACGGCCGGGGTTACGAGCAGTACTTC
CASSYDGRGYEQYF
>NA|TRBV28|NA|TRBJ2-1
TGTGCCAGCAGGGGAGGACAGCTCCTCTACAATGAGCAGTTCTTC
CASRGGQLLYNEQFF
>NA|TRBV19|NA|TRBJ2-7
TGTGCCAGTAGTACAATCCGAACTAGGAGGGGGGCCAGTTCCTACGAGCAGTACTTC
CASSTIRTRRGASSYEQYF
>NA|TRBV11-3|NA|TRBJ2-2
TGTGCCAGCAGCTTAGGAGGGGCGGCCGGGGAGCTGTTTTTT
CASSLGGAAGELFF
>NA|TRBV6-5|NA|TRBJ1-1
TGTGCCAGCAGTTATCGGTATGACACTGAAGCTTTCTTT
CASSYRYDTEAFF
>NA|TRBV28|NA|TRBJ1-5
TGTGCCAGCAGTCCTGGGGGGGCTCGACAGCCCCAGCATTTT
CASSPGGARQPQHF
>NA|TRBV27|NA|TRBJ1-1
TGTGCCAGCAGTCGGTCGGGTAGAGGGGGCACTGAAGCTTTCTTT
CASSRSGRGGTEAFF
>NA|TRBV5-4|NA|TRBJ2-7
TGTGCCAGCAGCTTTAATGGCGGGAAAGTCTACGAGCAGTACTTC
CASSFNGGKVYEQYF
>NA|TRBV30|NA|TRBJ1-1
TGTGCCTGGAGTGGGGACGGCTTGAACACTGAAGCTTTCTTT
CAWSGDGLNTEAFF
>NA|TRBV18|NA|TRBJ2-7
TGTGCCAGCTCACCAAACACCCAGGCCTACGAGCAGTACTTC
CASSPNTQAYEQYF
>NA|TRBV7-9|TRBD2|TRBJ2-1
TGTGCCAGCAGCTTAGCGTCTGTACTAGCGCTTACCCCCAATGAGCAGTTCTTC
CASSLASVLALTPNEQFF
>NA|TRBV28|TRBD2|TRBJ2-1
TGTGCCAGCACAGCAGCGGGAGAAGTCAATGAGCAGTTCTTC
CASTAAGEVNEQFF
>NA|TRBV2|NA|TRBJ1-1
TGTGCCAGCAGCTCCCACACTGAAGCTTTCTTT
CASSSHTEAFF